This is a list of T cell receptor beta chains from one sample in a study of T-cell reconstitution after alpha-beta-depleted transplantation in children. TCRdb re-called the PCR reads through MiXCR, storing one row per CDR3 protein. In the table there are approximately 350,000 distinct CDR3 sequences, about 9.3% of which are singletons. This sample comprised PBMCs from the stem cell graft donor, obtained from the stem cell graft. The receptor set was obtained from a human donor who donated a stem cell graft to a child with acute lymphoblastic leukemia. The CDR3 runs from the conserved cysteine through the conserved F or W. Fields, in order: clone size, V gene, CDR3 protein. Not all rows give a size; the values are once, few, many and, for expanded clones, a class.

many,TRBV7-9,CASSEGSHNEKLFF
.,TRBV2,CASVGSYEQYF
.,TRBV14,CASSQELQGPNTEAFF
many,TRBV7-9,CASSSLQGSETQYF
.,TRBV7-2,CASSAYGGNTEAFF
.,TRBV15,CATSRDPDRNSPLHF
many,TRBV7-9,CASYPMREITGELFF
.,TRBV29-1,CSVEEGPYGYTF
many,TRBV27,CASGIAGGPRLPDTQYF
many,TRBV5-1,CASSRMMGDTEAFF
.,TRBV11-3,CASSLGTSGSPEQFF
many,TRBV7-6,CASSLDSTVTEQFF
many,TRBV20-1,CSAPPGQLNYNEQFF
.,TRBV5-1,CASSANRDRGNSPLHF
.,TRBV5-4,CAISFVGDNEQFF
.,TRBV7-2,CASSPGLHEQYF
.,TRBV12-3/TRBV12-4,CASSLFGSGTNEQFF
.,TRBV15,CATSREIAGGGEQFF
.,TRBV7-2,CASSPYLGQENNEQFF
few,TRBV12-3/TRBV12-4,CASSPLDGAGYEQYF
many,TRBV6-1,CASSEGTVRGYTF
.,TRBV27,CASSLVFGGNEQFF
few,TRBV7-9,CASSDIPRGGEQFF
many,TRBV5-5,CASSLPIYNEQFF
few,TRBV12-3/TRBV12-4,CASSFEVQETQYF
.,TRBV7-9,CASSGTGGNTGELFF
.,TRBV6-5,CASSYPIPLSGRNSYEQYF
once,TRBV28,CASSLGVSEAFF
.,TRBV5-6,CASSFRPGEQYF
few,TRBV11-3,CASSGSGRGETQYF
.,TRBV25-1,CASSDNMVGTDTQYF
.,TRBV5-1,CASSTDRLNTEAFF
many,TRBV12-3/TRBV12-4,CASSLTALNTEAFF
many,TRBV20-1,CSAREGGRAADTQYF
few,TRBV29-1,CSVETGFEQFF
few,TRBV27,CASSLSGNLYEQYF
few,TRBV7-2,CASSRPGLGAYEQYF
few,TRBV7-3,CASSSTGVDGELFF
many,TRBV10-3,CAITIGQANYEQYF
few,TRBV3-1,CASSNTGQTQETQYF
few,TRBV20-1,CSAREEGAALLNSPLHF
.,TRBV4-3,CASSQEGGVSYNERFF
many,TRBV6-5,CASSYSGDMDPSSYEQYF
.,TRBV7-9,CASSLLSSETQYF
many,TRBV5-1,CASSRYGTGGRRHEQFF
few,TRBV20-1,CSARDSGLAGKIYNSPLHF
.,TRBV7-2,CASSLGGTVSTDTQYF
.,TRBV12-3/TRBV12-4,CASSLDFMTGWGSGGMDFTEAFF
many,TRBV7-2,CASSRTSGYTDTQYF
many,TRBV3-1,CASSPPGYEQYF
few,TRBV20-1,CSAGRIDHSNQPQHF
few,TRBV3-1,CASSKTGYYGANVLTF
many,TRBV9,CASSVVPPGGPSEQFF
.,TRBV20-1,CSASSRGEAQYF
few,TRBV5-5,CASSLAGTQYSGANVLTF